These 9 T cell receptor beta chains were sequenced from one sample in a study of cytomegalovirus exposure and HLA in healthy donors. This PCR relied on a set of 60 Vbeta primers and 13 Jbeta primers. Some clones are missing from TCRdb's copy, which holds only in-frame ones; the method was immunoSEQ multiplex PCR. The sample shows about 180,000 clones, around 80% of them seen only once. The sequenced sample consisted of PBMCs. All receptors come from a man in his forties in good health and CMV-seronegative.

The V and J genes are TRBV9 and TRBJ1-1; D unresolved. Trimming shortened V by 1 base and J by 1 base, and 5 bases separated the two germline ends. The CDR3 is 13 amino acids. Germline V CDR1 and CDR2: SGDLS, YYNGEE. The CDR3 reads CASSVIQNTEAFF. The DNA for the CDR3 is TGTGCCAGCAGCGTAATCCAGAACACTGAAGCTTTCTTT.

In the case of this clone: The identical CDR3 is also encoded by other nucleotide sequences in the sample. The genes are TRBV7-2 and TRBJ2-7, with D possibly TRBD1 on 6 matching bases. Germline values: CDR1 SGHTA, CDR2 FQGNSA. The CDR3 loop spans 15 amino acids. V was trimmed by 4 bases and J by 2 bases, leaving 15 bases between them. CDR3 protein: CASSYTGTPTYEQYF. As DNA, the CDR3 is TGTGCCAGCAGCTATACCGGGACACCAACCTACGAGCAGTACTTC.

The CDR3 protein is CASSQDWTDPQSYGYTF. CDR3 DNA: TGCGCCAGCAGCCAAGATTGGACAGACCCCCAATCTTATGGCTACACCTTC. This chain links TRBV4-3 with TRBJ1-2, with a weak D call TRBD1 (6 bases). Germline V gene lookup returns CDR1 LGHNA and CDR2 YSLEER. The CDR3 is made up of 17 amino acids. Trimming removed 0 bases at V and 5 bases at J, with 19 bases between.

The chain recombines TRBV28 with TRBJ1-1; D may be TRBD1 (6 bases). This CDR3 is built from 15 residues. V lost 5 bases to trimming and J lost 4 bases, with 17 bases between them. Looked up from germline, CDR1 is MDHEN and CDR2 is SYDVKM. CDR3 sequence (DNA): TGTGCCAGCAGTCTATCGATCAGGGGTGTCACTGAAGCTTTCTTT. Translation: CASSLSIRGVTEAFF. Full variable domain (rest looked up from reference TRBV28 and TRBJ1-1): DVKVTQSSRYLVKRTGEKVFLECVQDMDHENMFWYRQDPGLGLRLIYFSYDVKMKEKGDIPEGYSVSREKKERFSLILESASTNQTSMYLCASSLSIRGVTEAFFGQGTRLTVV.

In this sample, this clone turned up a few times. This chain uses TRBV29-1 with TRBJ2-1, with TRBD2 matching 16 bases. The trim removed 5 bases at V and 6 bases at J, leaving 10 bases unmatched. Germline V gene lookup returns CDR1 SQVTM and CDR2 ANQGSEA. The CDR3 extends over 17 amino acids. Here the CDR3 reads CSVTGTSGRVSANEQFF. CDR3 in DNA: TGCAGCGTTACGGGGACTAGCGGGAGGGTTTCTGCCAATGAGCAGTTCTTC.

This chain connects TRBV20-1 to TRBJ1-6, with D uncertain. Germline V lookup: CDR1 DFQATT, CDR2 SNEGSKA (reference sequence). The CDR3 runs 10 residues. V lost 6 bases, J lost 14 bases, and 11 bases lay in between. The CDR3 here is CSAGTEALHF. DNA of the CDR3: TGCAGTGCCGGAACTGAGGCCCTCCACTTT.

The J gene is TRBJ2-7, the V gene TRBV7-9; the match to TRBD2 covers 13 bases. There are 17 residues in the CDR3. Germline V gene data show CDR1 as SEHNR and CDR2 as FQNEAQ (reference sequence). V lost 4 bases and J lost 2; bases outside the gene matches: 8. CDR3 sequence (DNA): TGTGCCAGCAGCTCTACTATGGGACTAGCGGGAACCTACGAGCAGTACTTC. This gives the protein CASSSTMGLAGTYEQYF.

The chain employs TRBV9 and TRBJ1-2; D perhaps matches TRBD1 (6 bases). Trimming left V 4 bases short and J 3 bases short, with 13 bases between. Germline assignment: CDR1 SGDLS and CDR2 YYNGEE. This CDR3 is built from 14 residues. The CDR3 loop reads CASSSGGRYYGYTF. CDR3 nucleotide sequence: TGTGCCAGCAGCTCCGGGGGGCGGTACTATGGCTACACCTTC.

V is TRBV7-2 and J is TRBJ2-1; tentative D call: TRBD1 (5 bases). V lost 2 bases and J lost 4, with 12 bases in between. Germline V lookup: CDR1 SGHTA, CDR2 FQGNSA. The CDR3 runs to 15 residues. The DNA of the CDR3 is TGTGCCAGCAGCTTAATAAAAGGGGCTTACAATGAGCAGTTCTTC. It yields the protein CASSLIKGAYNEQFF.